At least ten counts were recorded for the clone carrying this T cell receptor (beta chain). The data are from a study of HIV-infected patients and healthy controls. Trimming removed 2 bases from V and 4 bases from J, with 8 bases in between. The CDR3 is 14 residues long. CDR1 and CDR2 from the germline V gene are LNHNV and YYDKDF (reference sequence). From the 5' RACE reads, TCRdb called clonotypes with MiXCR, one entry per CDR3 protein. This table holds approximately 67,000 distinct CDR3 sequences, about a sixth found once. The source is a human donor in good health. The sequenced sample was CD4+ T cells from blood. This chain joins TRBV15 and TRBJ1-4; D not certain. In DNA form, the CDR3 reads TGTGCCACCAGCAGATATGGGGTTAATGAAAAACTGTTTTTT. It codes for CATSRYGVNEKLFF.